Below, 10 T cell receptor beta chains from the same sample are listed, as sequenced in a study of prognosis after radiotherapy for stage I lung cancer (dated by TCRdb to the early 2020s). For sequencing, an Illumina HiSeq 3000 was employed. Two rounds of multiplex PCR on genomic DNA were used to amplify the TCR beta CDR3 region. In the first round of PCR, primers specific to each TRBV and TRBJ gene were used, and the primer sequences are filed in Chinese patent CN105087789A. Using fastp trimming at Q25 and MiXCR clonotype assembly, TCRdb reanalyzed the public sequencing data and kept in-frame beta chains. Rows are combined by CDR3 protein, so each entry shows the most common genes and DNA. Across this sample there are tens of thousands of distinct CDR3 sequences, with 30% to 40% seen only once. The ten largest make up under 9.5% of the sample. The sample here was PBMCs, taken before or after stereotactic body radiation therapy (not recorded which). The receptors derive from a donor aged 50 or older with non-small cell lung cancer.

Ten or more counts support this clonotype. The rearrangement joins TRBV19 to TRBJ1-6, with unresolved D. Trimming pared 4 bases from V and 6 bases from J, leaving 7 bases between. Germline assignment: CDR1 LNHDA and CDR2 SQIVND (reference sequence). CDR3 length: 13 amino acids. CDR3 bases: TGTGCCAGTAGTAAGAGTTTTAATTCACCCCTCCACTTT. This codes for CASSKSFNSPLHF.

The chain employs TRBV19 and TRBJ2-7; D is undetermined. CDR3 length equals 16 residues. In germline, CDR1 is LNHDA, CDR2 SQIVND (reference sequence). The V gene lost 0 bases and the J gene lost 0 bases, with 12 bases spanning the gap. The CDR3 DNA sequence: TGTGCCAGTAGTATAGATCACGGTGGAATCTCCTACGAGCAGTACTTC. Translating gives CASSIDHGGISYEQYF.

The chain combines TRBV19 with TRBJ2-1; 10 bases are a match to TRBD2. CDR1 LNHDA and CDR2 SQIVND come from the germline V gene (reference sequence). The CDR3 spans 17 residues. Trimming took 3 bases from V and 4 from J; bases not matched to a gene: 9. The CDR3 DNA reads TGTGCCAGTAGTATTGGGCTAGCGGGAGAATTTTACAATGAGCAGTTCTTC. This encodes CASSIGLAGEFYNEQFF.

This clonotype was seen ten or more times. Compared with germline, one end of the junction differs, possibly owing to a read error. The rearrangement uses TRBV6-1 and TRBJ1-1, with TRBD1 matching 7 bases. CDR3 length equals 12 residues. Germline V lookup: CDR1 MNHNS, CDR2 SASEGT. The CDR3 here is CASSATGREGFF. The DNA of the CDR3 is TGTGCCAGCAGTGCGACAGGGAGGGAAGGTTTCTTT.

This clonotype occurred many times. The gene calls are TRBV24-1 and TRBJ2-2, with TRBD2 matching 7 bases. Germline CDR1 is KGHDR and CDR2 is SFDVKD. V gave up 9 bases and J gave up 7 bases; unmatched junction bases: 10. The CDR3 is made up of 14 amino acids. The CDR3 DNA reads TGTGCCACCTCTGGCGGGAGAAGTAACGGGGAGCTGTTTTTT. Protein: CATSGGRSNGELFF.

Concerning this clonotype itself: One junction end disagrees with the germline gene, perhaps due to a read error. The V and J genes are TRBV6-4 and TRBJ2-3; D unclear. The germline gives CDR1 MRHNA, CDR2 SNTAGT. This CDR3 is built from 13 residues. DNA for the CDR3: TGTGCCAGCAGTGAGTTTCCCACAGATACGCATTATTTT. Translating gives CASSEFPTDTHYF.

This clonotype showed up many times. CDR3 sequence: CASSEGWGTDTQYF. CDR3 nucleotide sequence: TGTGCCAGCAGTGAAGGTTGGGGCACAGATACGCAGTATTTT. The chain is built from TRBV6-1 and TRBJ2-3; D is ambiguous. Trimming pared 1 base from V and 1 base from J, leaving 6 bases between. The CDR3 contains 14 residues. Germline CDR1 and CDR2: MNHNS and SASEGT.

This clonotype showed up many times. The J gene is TRBJ2-7, the V gene TRBV19, with 10 positions matching TRBD1. Germline trimming cut 9 bases from V and 4 bases from J; bases unmatched to any gene: 6. The germline CDR1 and CDR2 sequences are LNHDA and SQIVND (reference sequence). CDR3 length: 13 amino acids. Here the CDR3 DNA reads TGTGCCAGCGAACCGGGACAGGGGTACGAGCAGTACTTC. It is translated as CASEPGQGYEQYF.

As concerns this clonotype: This CDR3 fails to terminate in the conserved phenylalanine or tryptophan, so it likely reflects a read error. The V call is TRBV12-3 or TRBV12-4, the J call TRBJ2-1, with D perhaps assigned TRBD1 or TRBD2 (6 bases each). This CDR3 has 19 amino acids. Trimming removed 6 bases at V and 10 bases at J, with 34 bases between. CDR3 nucleotide sequence: TGTGCCAGCAGAACCCTGGGGGCTAGCGTTCTACCCGGGGGATTGGAGCAGTTCCTC. Translation: CASRTLGASVLPGGLEQFL.

This clonotype was counted at least ten times. V gene TRBV18 combines with J gene TRBJ2-2, with 7 bases fitting TRBD1. Germline CDR1 KGHSH, CDR2 LQKENI. The CDR3 extends over 15 amino acids. J gave up 3 bases and V 3 bases, and 4 bases lay outside the gene matches. CDR3 sequence reads: CASSPRQGDTGELFF. CDR3 sequence (DNA): TGTGCCAGCTCACCCCGACAGGGAGACACCGGGGAGCTGTTTTTT.